This T cell receptor beta chain appears in the sequencing data of a study of neurological immune-mediated disorders. Over 170 million TCR-beta sequences from 15-18 subjects came out of each sequencing run. Via MiXCR, TCRdb re-called the 5' RACE reads, giving one row per CDR3 protein. The sample holds around 65,000 distinct CDR3 sequences, more than 4.5% seen once. V was shortened by 4 bases and J by 4 bases, with 11 bases between the two germline ends. The CDR3 loop spans 14 amino acids. Germline V gene sequence: CDR1 MNHEY, CDR2 SVGAGI. At least ten counts were recorded for this clonotype. The sequenced sample consisted of PBMCs. The genes are TRBV6-5 and TRBJ1-5; possibly TRBD1 for D (5 bases). This sequence originates from a human donor with multiple sclerosis. The donor label of this sample is uncertain. The CDR3: CASSSRGGNQPQHF. In DNA form, the CDR3 reads TGTGCCAGCAGTTCGAGGGGAGGGAATCAGCCCCAGCATTTT.